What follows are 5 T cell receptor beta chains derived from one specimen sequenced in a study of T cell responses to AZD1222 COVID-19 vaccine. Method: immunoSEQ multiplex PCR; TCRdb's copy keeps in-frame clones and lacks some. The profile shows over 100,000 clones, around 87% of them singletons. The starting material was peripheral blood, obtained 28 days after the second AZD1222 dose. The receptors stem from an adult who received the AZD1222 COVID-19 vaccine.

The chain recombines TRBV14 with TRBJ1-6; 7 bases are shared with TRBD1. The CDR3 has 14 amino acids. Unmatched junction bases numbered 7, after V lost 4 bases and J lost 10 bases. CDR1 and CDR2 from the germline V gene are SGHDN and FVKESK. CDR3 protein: CASSPNTGVSPLHF. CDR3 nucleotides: TGTGCCAGCAGCCCAAATACAGGGGTCTCACCCCTCCACTTT.

CDR3 in amino acids: CASSVGSRDEQYF. The DNA of the CDR3 is TGTGCCAGCAGCGTAGGCTCTCGGGACGAGCAGTACTTC. The chain links TRBV9 to TRBJ2-7; D uncertain. Between the trimmed V and J ends, which lost 0 bases and 5 bases, there was a span of 9 bases. The germline V gene encodes CDR1 SGDLS and CDR2 YYNGEE. The CDR3 runs 13 residues. Combining the CDR3 with reference TRBV9 and TRBJ2-7 gives the whole variable domain DSGVTQTPKHLITATGQRVTLRCSPRSGDLSVYWYQQSLDQGLQFLIQYYNGEERAKGNILERFSAQQFPDLHSELNLSSLELGDSALYFCASSVGSRDEQYFGPGTRLTVT.

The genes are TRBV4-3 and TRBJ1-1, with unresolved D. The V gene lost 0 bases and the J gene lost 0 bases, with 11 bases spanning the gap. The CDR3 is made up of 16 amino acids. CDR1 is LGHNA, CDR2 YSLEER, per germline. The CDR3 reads CASSQEVGNMNTEAFF. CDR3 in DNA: TGCGCCAGCAGCCAAGAAGTTGGGAATATGAACACTGAAGCTTTCTTT.

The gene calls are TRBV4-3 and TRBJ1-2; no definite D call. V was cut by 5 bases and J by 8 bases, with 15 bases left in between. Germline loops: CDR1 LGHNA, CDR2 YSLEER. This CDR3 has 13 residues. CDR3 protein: CASSVTKEQGYTF. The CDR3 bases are TGCGCCAGCAGCGTGACTAAAGAGCAAGGCTACACCTTC.

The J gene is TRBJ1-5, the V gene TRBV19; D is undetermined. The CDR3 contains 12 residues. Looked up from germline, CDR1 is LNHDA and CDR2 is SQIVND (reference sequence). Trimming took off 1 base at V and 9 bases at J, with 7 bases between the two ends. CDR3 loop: CASSIGSPPQHF. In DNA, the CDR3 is TGTGCCAGTAGTATAGGGTCGCCGCCCCAGCATTTT.